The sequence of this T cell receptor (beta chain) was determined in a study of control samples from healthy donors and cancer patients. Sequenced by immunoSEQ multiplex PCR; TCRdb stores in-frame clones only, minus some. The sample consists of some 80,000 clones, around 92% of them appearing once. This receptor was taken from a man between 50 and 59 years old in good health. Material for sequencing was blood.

CDR3 bases: TGTGCCAGCAGTTTCAAAGGGGGAATTACTGAAGCTTTCTTT. Amino acid sequence: CASSFKGGITEAFF. V is TRBV27 and J is TRBJ1-1; tentative D call: TRBD1 (6 bases). The CDR3 consists of 14 residues. Germline CDR1 reads MNHEY; CDR2 reads SMNVEV (reference sequence). Deletions cut 3 bases from V and 5 bases from J, with 13 bases between.